This passage covers 23 T cell receptor beta chains from one sample sequenced in a study of cytomegalovirus exposure and HLA in healthy donors. A multiplex PCR was run with 60 Vbeta primers and 13 Jbeta primers. Repertoires were generated with immunoSEQ multiplex PCR, while TCRdb's copy carries only in-frame clones and drops some. The repertoire holds 150,000 or so clones, about 84% seen once, with 5.6% in the top ten. Sequenced: PBMCs. The origin of the receptors is a woman in her forties in good health and CMV-seropositive.

This chain uses TRBV7-3 with TRBJ2-1; 8 nucleotides agree with TRBD1. The CDR3 sequence is 16 residues long. V was clipped by 3 bases and J by 0 bases; unmatched bases: 4. The germline gives CDR1 SGHTA, CDR2 FQGTGA. The CDR3: CASSFWTGSSYNEQFF. The CDR3 DNA sequence: TGTGCCAGCAGCTTCTGGACAGGGAGCTCCTACAATGAGCAGTTCTTC.

This chain joins TRBV27 and TRBJ1-2; D may be TRBD1 (5 bases). The V gene lost 2 bases and the J gene lost 4 bases, with 14 bases spanning the gap. The germline CDR1 and CDR2 sequences are MNHEY and SMNVEV (reference sequence). The CDR3 is made up of 15 amino acids. The CDR3 nucleotides read TGTGCCAGCAGTTTAACGACGGGGGGGGTCTATGGCTACACCTTC. It specifies CASSLTTGGVYGYTF.

The rearrangement links TRBV9 to TRBJ2-7; perhaps TRBD2 as D (6 bases). The V end was cut by 8 bases, the J end by 3 bases, with 9 bases between. Germline loops: CDR1 SGDLS, CDR2 YYNGEE. The CDR3 spans 11 residues. The CDR3 region is CARNSGYEQYF. The CDR3 DNA reads TGTGCCAGGAATAGCGGCTACGAGCAGTACTTC.

V and J are TRBV6-1 and TRBJ2-7, with 7 bases aligning to TRBD1. CDR1 MNHNS and CDR2 SASEGT come from the germline V gene. The CDR3 is 13 residues long. V was clipped by 10 bases and J by 5 bases; unmatched bases: 11. CDR3 sequence (DNA): TGTGCCACCGTTGAGACAGGGTCCCACGAGCAGTACTTC. It specifies CATVETGSHEQYF.

The chain uses TRBV7-6 and TRBJ2-2; TRBD2 matches at 11 bases. Germline V gene data show CDR1 as SGHVS and CDR2 as FNYEAQ. V lost 1 base, J lost 4 bases, and 8 bases stayed unmatched. This CDR3 has 18 amino acids. In nucleotides, the CDR3 is TGTGCCAGCAGCTTAGAAGCACTAGCGGGAGATGGCACCGGGGAGCTGTTTTTT. Translation gives CASSLEALAGDGTGELFF.

The chain carries TRBV5-4 and TRBJ2-7; tentatively, D is TRBD1 (7 bases). With 1 base removed from V and 5 bases from J, the gap between germline ends came to 19 bases. The CDR3 loop spans 16 amino acids. Germline V gene data show CDR1 as SGHNT and CDR2 as YYREEE (reference sequence). CDR3 region: CASSLIFGGGSHEQYF. The DNA for the CDR3 is TGTGCCAGCAGCTTGATTTTTGGAGGGGGCTCTCACGAGCAGTACTTC.

Regarding this clone: Relative to the germline gene, one junction end is altered; a read error may explain this. Within the sample, other DNA sequences also encode this same CDR3. V gene TRBV7-2 combines with J gene TRBJ2-3; weak D call: TRBD2 (5 bases). The CDR3 runs to 14 residues. Germline V gene lookup returns CDR1 SGHTA and CDR2 FQGNSA. Here the CDR3 DNA reads TGCGCCAGCACTCGGGATGCGAGCACAGATACGCAGTATTTT. As protein: CASTRDASTDTQYF.

This clone was found once. The chain recombines TRBV7-2 with TRBJ2-7; TRBD2 is a possible D gene (6 bases). The V gene's germline CDR1 is SGHTA and CDR2 FQGNSA. The germline V and J ends were trimmed by 5 bases and 2 bases, with 13 bases remaining between them. The CDR3 consists of 14 residues. CDR3 nucleotides: TGTGCCAGCAGCACGTTAGCGGTCCCCTACGAGCAGTACTTC. Residues: CASSTLAVPYEQYF.

The chain uses TRBV7-9 and TRBJ2-7; tentative D call: TRBD2 (6 bases). The CDR3 is made up of 14 amino acids. CDR1 and CDR2 (germline): SEHNR, FQNEAQ (reference sequence). The V end lost 3 bases, the J end lost 2 bases, and 11 bases lay between the germline ends. The CDR3 coding sequence is TGTGCCAGCAGCTTTCCGGGACTGACCTACGAGCAGTACTTC. Protein: CASSFPGLTYEQYF. The variable domain in full, with the rest retrieved from reference TRBV7-9 and TRBJ2-7, is DTGVSQNPRHKITKRGQNVTFRCDPISEHNRLYWYRQTLGQGPEFLTYFQNEAQLEKSRLLSDRFSAERPKGSFSTLEIQRTEQGDSAMYLCASSFPGLTYEQYFGPGTRLTVT.

The V and J genes are TRBV6-1 and TRBJ2-2, with 10 bases fitting TRBD1. The CDR3 totals 18 residues. Per germline, CDR1 MNHNS and CDR2 SASEGT. J lost 4 bases, V lost 2 bases, and 10 bases had no gene match. CDR3 amino acids: CASSERGQGLLFTGELFF. Here the CDR3 DNA reads TGTGCCAGCAGTGAACGGGGACAGGGGTTGTTGTTCACCGGGGAGCTGTTTTTT.

V is TRBV19 and J is TRBJ2-7, with a tentative D call TRBD2 (7 bases). CDR3 length: 17 amino acids. V was cut by 3 bases and J by 6 bases, with 24 bases left in between. The V gene's germline CDR1 is LNHDA and CDR2 SQIVND (reference sequence). The CDR3 loop is CASSMRGGIPGSGEQYF. The CDR3 DNA sequence: TGTGCCAGTAGTATGAGGGGGGGGATCCCCGGATCCGGCGAGCAGTACTTC.

This sequence joins TRBV28 and TRBJ1-1, with a possible D match to TRBD1 (5 bases). This CDR3 contains 16 residues. The germline V and J ends were trimmed by 3 bases and 3 bases, with 17 bases remaining between them. Germline CDR1 MDHEN, CDR2 SYDVKM. In DNA, the CDR3 is TGTGCCAGCAGTTTTTCCAGGGACTCCGCGGACACTGAAGCTTTCTTT. Amino acids: CASSFSRDSADTEAFF.

The rearrangement uses TRBV29-1 and TRBJ2-5, with D possibly TRBD1 on 6 matching bases. Germline V lookup: CDR1 SQVTM, CDR2 ANQGSEA. This CDR3 has 12 residues. The CDR3 spells CSAGQQQETQYF. CDR3 in DNA: TGCAGTGCCGGACAGCAGCAAGAGACCCAGTACTTC.

This sequence joins TRBV25-1 and TRBJ2-5; a possible D gene is TRBD1 (5 bases). There are 12 residues in the CDR3. The V and J ends lost 10 bases and 4 bases respectively, with 13 bases between them. CDR1 is MGHDK and CDR2 is SYGVNS in the germline V gene. CDR3 in DNA: TGTGCCACTACTGAAGGGGCAGAGACCCAGTACTTC. Its protein product is CATTEGAETQYF.

A single count supports this clone. The rearrangement uses TRBV2 and TRBJ2-1; 8 bases map to TRBD1. V trimming: 6 bases; J trimming: 9 bases; junction bases outside the gene matches: 7. CDR3 size: 13 residues. CDR1 is SNHLY, CDR2 FYNNEI, per germline. The CDR3 region is CASRVDTGGEQFF. The CDR3 DNA is TGTGCCAGCAGGGTTGATACAGGGGGTGAGCAGTTCTTC.

The chain links TRBV6-5 to TRBJ1-6, with TRBD1 as a possible D gene (6 bases). Germline assignment: CDR1 MNHEY and CDR2 SVGAGI. The CDR3 is made up of 15 amino acids. V was shortened by 4 bases and J by 8 bases, with 15 bases between the two germline ends. CDR3 region: CASSFQGNVYSPLHF. CDR3 sequence (DNA): TGTGCCAGCAGTTTCCAGGGGAATGTTTATTCACCCCTCCACTTT.

The J gene is TRBJ2-3, the V gene TRBV4-2, with TRBD2 as a possible D gene (6 bases). CDR3 length: 16 residues. Trimming cost V 0 bases and J 1 base, with 11 bases left between them. The V gene's germline CDR1 is LGHNA and CDR2 YNFKEQ. The DNA for the CDR3 is TGTGCCAGCAGCCAAGATGTTAGCGGAGGCACAGATACGCAGTATTTT. Translated: CASSQDVSGGTDTQYF.

This chain uses TRBV2 with TRBJ2-2, with 7 bases identical to TRBD1. This CDR3 contains 15 residues. Germline lookup yields CDR1 SNHLY and CDR2 FYNNEI. The junction had 6 bases not matched to a gene; V was cut back by 6 bases and J by 2 bases. Here the CDR3 reads CASRKDRTNTGELFF. The CDR3 nucleotides read TGTGCCAGCAGGAAGGACAGGACTAACACCGGGGAGCTGTTTTTT.

V gene TRBV4-1 combines with J gene TRBJ2-2; D possibly corresponds to TRBD2 (6 bases). Germline V gene sequence: CDR1 MGHRA, CDR2 YSYEKL. CDR3 size: 17 residues. Trimming took 3 bases from V and 4 from J, leaving 18 bases between them. In DNA form, the CDR3 reads TGCGCCAGCAGCCACCATCTGGGGACGGGAGCCACCGGGGAGCTGTTTTTT. Residues: CASSHHLGTGATGELFF.

J is TRBJ1-1 and V is TRBV5-8, with D hard to call. Germline V gives CDR1 SGHTS, CDR2 YDEGEE. The CDR3 runs 14 residues. Trimming cost V 0 bases and J 1 base, with 7 bases left between them. CDR3 nucleotide sequence: TGTGCCAGCAGCTTGGAGGCGGCGAACACTGAAGCTTTCTTT. Its translation is CASSLEAANTEAFF.

This chain links TRBV11-2 with TRBJ1-2; 8 bases match TRBD1. The trim removed 4 bases at V and 0 bases at J, leaving 13 bases unmatched. Germline CDR1 reads SGHAT; CDR2 reads FQNNGV. The CDR3 contains 18 residues. This CDR3 is CASSSGQATYSPNYGYTF. The DNA of the CDR3 is TGTGCCAGCAGCTCGGGACAGGCGACTTATAGCCCTAACTATGGCTACACCTTC.

The chain links TRBV6-5 to TRBJ2-1; 9 bases align to TRBD1. CDR3 size: 14 residues. CDR1 is MNHEY and CDR2 is SVGAGI in the germline V gene. V was clipped by 4 bases and J by 7 bases; unmatched bases: 5. For the CDR3, the DNA is TGTGCCAGCAGTTTAGGACAGGGGCGAAATGAGCAGTTCTTC. Translating it yields CASSLGQGRNEQFF.

V usage is TRBV7-9 and J usage is TRBJ2-1; 8 bases line up with TRBD2. This CDR3 contains 15 residues. The germline CDR1 and CDR2 sequences are SEHNR and FQNEAQ (reference sequence). V lost 7 bases and J lost 9; bases outside the gene matches: 14. For the CDR3, the DNA is TGTGCCAGCAACGTGGGAGCGGGAGAGGTTGGTGAGCAGTTCTTC. This encodes CASNVGAGEVGEQFF.